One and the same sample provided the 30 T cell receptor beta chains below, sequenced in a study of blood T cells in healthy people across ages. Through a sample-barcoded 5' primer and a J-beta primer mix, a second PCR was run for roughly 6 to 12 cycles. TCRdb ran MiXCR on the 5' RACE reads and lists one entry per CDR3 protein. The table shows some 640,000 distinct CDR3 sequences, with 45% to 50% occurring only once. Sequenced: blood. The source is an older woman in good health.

This CDR3 is CASNNVVGLGPEYNEQFF. The DNA for the CDR3 is TGCGCCAGCAACAATGTTGTCGGACTGGGACCAGAGTACAATGAGCAGTTCTTC. This chain connects TRBV21-1 to TRBJ2-1; the listed D gene, TRBD1, was not tested against the DNA. TRBV21-1 has pseudogene status. The CDR3 sequence is 18 residues long.

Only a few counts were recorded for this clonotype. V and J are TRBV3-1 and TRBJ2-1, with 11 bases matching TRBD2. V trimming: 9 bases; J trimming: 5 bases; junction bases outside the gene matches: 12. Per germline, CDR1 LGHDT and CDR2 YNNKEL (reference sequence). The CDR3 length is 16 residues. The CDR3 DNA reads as TGTGCCAGTAACGACGCGGGACTAGCGGACCACAATGAGCAGTTCTTC. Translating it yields CASNDAGLADHNEQFF.

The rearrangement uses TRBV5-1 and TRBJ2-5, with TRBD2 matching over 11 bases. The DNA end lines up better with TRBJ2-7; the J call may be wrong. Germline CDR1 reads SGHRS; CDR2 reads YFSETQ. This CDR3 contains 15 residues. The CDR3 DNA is TGCGCCAGCAGCTTGGAGACTAGCGGGATTAGCGAGCAGTACTTC. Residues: CASSLETSGISEQYF.

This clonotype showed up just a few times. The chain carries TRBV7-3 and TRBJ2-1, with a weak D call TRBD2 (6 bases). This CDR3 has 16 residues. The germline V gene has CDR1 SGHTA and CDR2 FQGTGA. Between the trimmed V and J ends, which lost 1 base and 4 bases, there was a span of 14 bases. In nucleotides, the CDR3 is TGTGCCAGCAGCTTAAAAGGCGGGGCGGGGTACAATGAGCAGTTCTTC. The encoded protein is CASSLKGGAGYNEQFF.

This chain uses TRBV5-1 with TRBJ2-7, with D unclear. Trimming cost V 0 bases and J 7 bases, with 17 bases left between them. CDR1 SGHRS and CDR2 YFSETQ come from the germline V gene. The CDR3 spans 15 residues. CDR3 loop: CASSLAFVRIREQYF. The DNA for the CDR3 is TGCGCCAGCAGCTTGGCCTTTGTCAGGATCCGGGAGCAGTACTTC. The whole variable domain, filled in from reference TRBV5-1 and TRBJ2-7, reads KAGVTQTPRYLIKTRGQQVTLSCSPISGHRSVSWYQQTPGQGLQFLFEYFSETQRNKGNFPGRFSGRQFSNSRSEMNVSTLELGDSALYLCASSLAFVRIREQYFGPGTRLTVT.

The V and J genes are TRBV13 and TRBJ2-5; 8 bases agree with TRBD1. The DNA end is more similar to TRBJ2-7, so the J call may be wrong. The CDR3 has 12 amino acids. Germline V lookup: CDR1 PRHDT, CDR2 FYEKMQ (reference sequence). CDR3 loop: CASSVTGAEQYF. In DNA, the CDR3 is TGTGCCAGCAGCGTGACAGGGGCCGAGCAGTACTTC.

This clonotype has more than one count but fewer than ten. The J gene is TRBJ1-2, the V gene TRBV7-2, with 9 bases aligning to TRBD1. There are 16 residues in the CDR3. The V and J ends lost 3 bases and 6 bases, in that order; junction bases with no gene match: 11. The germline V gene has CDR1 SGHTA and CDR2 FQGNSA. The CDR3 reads CASSFILGQGEDGYTF. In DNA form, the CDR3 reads TGTGCCAGCAGCTTTATCCTGGGACAGGGAGAGGATGGCTACACCTTC.

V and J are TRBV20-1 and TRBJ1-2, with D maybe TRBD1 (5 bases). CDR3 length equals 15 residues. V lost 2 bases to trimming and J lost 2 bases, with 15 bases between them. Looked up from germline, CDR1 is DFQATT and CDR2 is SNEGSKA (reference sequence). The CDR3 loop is CSARIRGTQNYGYTF. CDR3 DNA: TGCAGTGCTAGAATCCGGGGCACACAAAACTATGGCTACACCTTC.

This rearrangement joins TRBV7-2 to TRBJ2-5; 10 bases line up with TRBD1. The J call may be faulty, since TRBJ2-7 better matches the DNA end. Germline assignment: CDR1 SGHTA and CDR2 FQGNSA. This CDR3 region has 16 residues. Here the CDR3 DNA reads TGTGCCAGCAGCTTAGGAGGGACAGGGGCGGCCCGCGAGCAGTACTTC. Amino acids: CASSLGGTGAAREQYF.

CDR3 in DNA: TGTGCCAGCAGCTTGAGGGGGGACCGGGGGACCCAGTACTTC. As protein: CASSLRGDRGTQYF. V and J are TRBV7-2 and TRBJ2-5; tentatively, D is TRBD1 or TRBD2 (6 bases each). The CDR3 is 14 amino acids. Germline V gene data show CDR1 as SGHTA and CDR2 as FQGNSA. V lost 3 bases, J lost 7 bases, and 15 bases lay in between.

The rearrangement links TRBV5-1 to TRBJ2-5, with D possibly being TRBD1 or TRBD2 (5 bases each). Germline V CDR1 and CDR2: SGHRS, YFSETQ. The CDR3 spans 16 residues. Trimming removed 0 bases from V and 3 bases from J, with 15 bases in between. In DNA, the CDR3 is TGCGCCAGCAGCTTGGGAGTTGGGACGGGAAAAGAGACCCAGTACTTC. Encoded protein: CASSLGVGTGKETQYF. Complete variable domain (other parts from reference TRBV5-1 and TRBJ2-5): KAGVTQTPRYLIKTRGQQVTLSCSPISGHRSVSWYQQTPGQGLQFLFEYFSETQRNKGNFPGRFSGRQFSNSRSEMNVSTLELGDSALYLCASSLGVGTGKETQYFGPGTRLLVL.

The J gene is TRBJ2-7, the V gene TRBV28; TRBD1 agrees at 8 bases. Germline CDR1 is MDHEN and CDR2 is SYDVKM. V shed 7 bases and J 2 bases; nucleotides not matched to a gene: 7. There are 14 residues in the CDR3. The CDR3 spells CASIPDRATYEQYF. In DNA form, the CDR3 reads TGTGCCAGCATCCCGGACAGGGCCACCTACGAGCAGTACTTC.

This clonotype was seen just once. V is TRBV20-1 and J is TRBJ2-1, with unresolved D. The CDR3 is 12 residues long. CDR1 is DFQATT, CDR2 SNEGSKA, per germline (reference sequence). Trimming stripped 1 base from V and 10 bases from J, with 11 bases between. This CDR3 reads CSARGRIYEQFF. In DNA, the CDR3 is TGCAGTGCTAGAGGTAGGATCTACGAGCAGTTCTTC.

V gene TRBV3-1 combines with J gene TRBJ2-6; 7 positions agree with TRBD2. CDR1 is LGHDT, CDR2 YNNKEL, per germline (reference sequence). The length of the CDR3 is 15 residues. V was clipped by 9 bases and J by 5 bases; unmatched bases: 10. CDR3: CARLGGPRRANVLTF. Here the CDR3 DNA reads TGTGCCAGGTTGGGAGGGCCTAGAAGGGCCAACGTCCTGACTTTC.

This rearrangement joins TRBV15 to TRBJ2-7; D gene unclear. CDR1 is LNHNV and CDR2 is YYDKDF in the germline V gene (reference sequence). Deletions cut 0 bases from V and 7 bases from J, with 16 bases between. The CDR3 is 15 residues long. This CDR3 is CATSRDLLDAVEQYF. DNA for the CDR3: TGTGCCACCAGCAGAGATCTGCTTGATGCGGTTGAGCAGTACTTC. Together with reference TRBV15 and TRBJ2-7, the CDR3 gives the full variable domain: DAMVIQNPRYQVTQFGKPVTLSCSQTLNHNVMYWYQQKSSQAPKLLFHYYDKDFNNEADTPDNFQSRRPNTSFCFLDIRSPGLGDTAMYLCATSRDLLDAVEQYFGPGTRLTVT.

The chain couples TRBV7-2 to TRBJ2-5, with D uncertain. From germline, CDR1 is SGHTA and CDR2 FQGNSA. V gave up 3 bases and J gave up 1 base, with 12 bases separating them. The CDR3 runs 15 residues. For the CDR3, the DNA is TGTGCCAGCAGCTTTGGGGTAACTTTCCAAGAGACCCAGTACTTC. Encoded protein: CASSFGVTFQETQYF.

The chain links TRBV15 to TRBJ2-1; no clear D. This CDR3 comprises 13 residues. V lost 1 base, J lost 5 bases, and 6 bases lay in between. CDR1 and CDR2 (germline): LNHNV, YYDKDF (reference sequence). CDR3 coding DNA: TGTGCCACCAGCAGAGGAAGGGACAATGAGCAGTTCTTC. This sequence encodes CATSRGRDNEQFF.

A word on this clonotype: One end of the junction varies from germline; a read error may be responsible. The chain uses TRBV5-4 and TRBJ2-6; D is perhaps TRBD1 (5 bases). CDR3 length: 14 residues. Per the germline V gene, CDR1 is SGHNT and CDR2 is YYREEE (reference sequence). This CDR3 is CASSFESGANVPTF. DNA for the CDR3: TGTGCCAGCAGCTTCGAGTCTGGGGCCAACGTCCCGACTTTC.

The CDR3 protein is CSVGNREGQYNYEQYF. The CDR3 coding sequence is TGCAGCGTTGGGAACCGGGAGGGCCAGTATAACTACGAGCAGTACTTC. The chain recombines TRBV29-1 with TRBJ2-7, with 8 bases matching TRBD2. Unmatched junction bases numbered 14, after V lost 4 bases and J lost 3 bases. Germline V gene data show CDR1 as SQVTM and CDR2 as ANQGSEA. This CDR3 has 16 amino acids.

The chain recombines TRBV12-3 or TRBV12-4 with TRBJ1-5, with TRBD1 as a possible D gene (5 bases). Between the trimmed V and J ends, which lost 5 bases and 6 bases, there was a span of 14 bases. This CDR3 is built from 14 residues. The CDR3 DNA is TGTGCCAGCAGTCTCGAGGGGCAGGGTCAGCCCCAGCATTTT. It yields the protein CASSLEGQGQPQHF.

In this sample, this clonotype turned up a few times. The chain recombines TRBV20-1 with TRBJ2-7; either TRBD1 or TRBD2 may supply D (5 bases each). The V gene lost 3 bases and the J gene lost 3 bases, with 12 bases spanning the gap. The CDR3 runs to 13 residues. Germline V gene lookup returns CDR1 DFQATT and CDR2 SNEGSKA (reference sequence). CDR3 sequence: CSARGESHYEQYF. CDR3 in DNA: TGCAGTGCTAGGGGGGAGTCCCACTACGAGCAGTACTTC.

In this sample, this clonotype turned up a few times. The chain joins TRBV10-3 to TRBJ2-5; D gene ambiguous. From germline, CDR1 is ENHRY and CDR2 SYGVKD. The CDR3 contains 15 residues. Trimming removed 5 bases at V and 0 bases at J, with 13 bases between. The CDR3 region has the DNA TGTGCCATCAGTCCTAGTTCGGTGGACCAAGAGACCCAGTACTTC. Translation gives CAISPSSVDQETQYF.

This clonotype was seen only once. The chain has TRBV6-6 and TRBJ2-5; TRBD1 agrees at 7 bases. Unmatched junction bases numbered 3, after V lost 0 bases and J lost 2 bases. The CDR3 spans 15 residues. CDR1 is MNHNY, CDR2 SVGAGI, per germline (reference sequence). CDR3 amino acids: CASSYSGTVQETQYF. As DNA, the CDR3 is TGTGCCAGCAGTTACTCCGGGACAGTTCAAGAGACCCAGTACTTC.

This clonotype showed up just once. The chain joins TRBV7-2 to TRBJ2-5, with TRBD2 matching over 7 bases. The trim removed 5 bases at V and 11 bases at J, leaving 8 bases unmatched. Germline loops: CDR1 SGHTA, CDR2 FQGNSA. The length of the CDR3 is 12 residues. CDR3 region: CASSPSGAKQYF. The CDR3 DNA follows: TGTGCCAGCAGCCCGAGCGGGGCAAAGCAGTACTTC. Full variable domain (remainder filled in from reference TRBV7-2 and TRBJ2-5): GAGVSQSPSNKVTEKGKDVELRCDPISGHTALYWYRQSLGQGLEFLIYFQGNSAPDKSGLPSDRFSAERTGGSVSTLTIQRTQQEDSAVYLCASSPSGAKQYFGPGTRLLVL.

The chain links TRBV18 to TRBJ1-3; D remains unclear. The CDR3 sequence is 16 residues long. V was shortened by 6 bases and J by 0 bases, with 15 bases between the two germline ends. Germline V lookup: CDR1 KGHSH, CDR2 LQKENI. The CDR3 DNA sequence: TGTGCCAGCTCGACCACAGCCGCAACCTCTGGAAACACCATATATTTT. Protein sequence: CASSTTAATSGNTIYF.

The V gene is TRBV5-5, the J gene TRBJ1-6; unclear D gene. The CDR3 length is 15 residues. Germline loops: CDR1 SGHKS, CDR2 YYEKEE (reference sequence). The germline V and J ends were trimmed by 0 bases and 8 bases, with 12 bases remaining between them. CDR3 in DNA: TGTGCCAGCAGCTTGGAGACTCCGGGATATTCACCCCTCCACTTT. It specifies CASSLETPGYSPLHF.

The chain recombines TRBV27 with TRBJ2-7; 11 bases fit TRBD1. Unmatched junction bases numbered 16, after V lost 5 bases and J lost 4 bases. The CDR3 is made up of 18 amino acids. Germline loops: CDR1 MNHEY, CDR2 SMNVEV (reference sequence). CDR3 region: CASSMTDPRDRGSYEQYF. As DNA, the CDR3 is TGTGCCAGCAGTATGACTGACCCCCGGGACAGGGGGAGTTACGAGCAGTACTTC.

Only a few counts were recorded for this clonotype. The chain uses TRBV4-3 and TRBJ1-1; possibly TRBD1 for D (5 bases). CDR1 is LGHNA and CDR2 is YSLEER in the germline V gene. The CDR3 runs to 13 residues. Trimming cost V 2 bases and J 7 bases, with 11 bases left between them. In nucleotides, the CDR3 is TGCGCCAGCAGCCAATTCCGGGGGGTTGAAGCTTTCTTT. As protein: CASSQFRGVEAFF.

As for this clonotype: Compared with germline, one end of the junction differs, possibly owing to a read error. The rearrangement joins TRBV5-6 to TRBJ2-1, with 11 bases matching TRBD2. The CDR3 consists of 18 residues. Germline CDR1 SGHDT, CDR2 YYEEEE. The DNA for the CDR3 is TGTGCCAGCAGCGAATTATTCGGACTAGCGGGCTCCTGCAATGAGCAGTTCTTC. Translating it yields CASSELFGLAGSCNEQFF.

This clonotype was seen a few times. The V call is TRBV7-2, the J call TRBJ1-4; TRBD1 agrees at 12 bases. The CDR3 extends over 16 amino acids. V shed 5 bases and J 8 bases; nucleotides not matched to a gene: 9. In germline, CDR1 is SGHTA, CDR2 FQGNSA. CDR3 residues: CASSPMGQGALEKLFF. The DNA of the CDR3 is TGTGCCAGCAGCCCGATGGGACAGGGGGCATTGGAAAAACTGTTTTTT.